Listed here is a single TCR beta chain. These data originate in a study of blood T cell repertoires in COVID-19. Turning to the study itself: Nucleic acid was either cDNA or gDNA, and it came from T cells, B-cell-depleted T cells, or PBMCs.

The table came from immunoSEQ multiplex PCR; TCRdb's copy has only in-frame clones and leaves some out. The repertoire holds about 160,000 clones, with roughly 87% as singletons. The CDR3 runs to 13 residues. The germline V gene has CDR1 MNHEY and CDR2 SMNVEV (reference sequence). Trimming removed 4 bases from V and 7 bases from J, with 10 bases in between. Specimen: peripheral blood. V is TRBV27 and J is TRBJ1-4; a possible D gene is TRBD1 (6 bases). The TCR originated in a woman aged 55-69 years who had recovered from COVID-19. The CDR3, as DNA: TGTGCCAGCAGTTCACAGGGTGGTGAAAAACTGTTTTTT. Its protein product is CASSSQGGEKLFF. Full variable domain (outside the CDR3, taken from reference TRBV27 and TRBJ1-4): EAQVTQNPRYLITVTGKKLTVTCSQNMNHEYMSWYRQDPGLGLRQIYYSMNVEVTDKGDVPEGYKVSRKEKRNFPLILESPSPNQTSLYFCASSSQGGEKLFFGSGTQLSVL.